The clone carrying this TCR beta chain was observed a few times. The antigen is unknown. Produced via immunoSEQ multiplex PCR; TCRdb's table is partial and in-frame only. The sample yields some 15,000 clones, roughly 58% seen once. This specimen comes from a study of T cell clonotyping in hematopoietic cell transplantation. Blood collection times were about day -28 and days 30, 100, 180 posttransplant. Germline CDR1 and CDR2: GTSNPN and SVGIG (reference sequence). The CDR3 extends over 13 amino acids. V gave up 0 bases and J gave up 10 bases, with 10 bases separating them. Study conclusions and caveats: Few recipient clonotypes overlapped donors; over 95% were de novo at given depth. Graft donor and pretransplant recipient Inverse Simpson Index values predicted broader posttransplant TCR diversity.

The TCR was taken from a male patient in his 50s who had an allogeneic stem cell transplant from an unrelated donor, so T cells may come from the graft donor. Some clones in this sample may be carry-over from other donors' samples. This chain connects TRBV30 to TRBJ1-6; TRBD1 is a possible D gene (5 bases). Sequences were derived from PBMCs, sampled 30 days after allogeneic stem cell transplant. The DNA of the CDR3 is TGTGCCTGGAGTGTACAAGGGGACTCACCCCTCCACTTT. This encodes CAWSVQGDSPLHF.